The 21 T cell receptor beta chains listed next were all sequenced from one sample in a study of blood T cells in healthy people across ages (dated by TCRdb to between 2014 and 2016). Library creation used 5' RACE. Sequenced using an Illumina HiSeq 2500. A second PCR of roughly 6 to 12 cycles was run with a J-beta primer mix and a sample-barcoded 5' primer. TCRdb redid the processing of the public reads, applying fastp at Q25 and MiXCR, and retained in-frame beta chains. Each entry merges the rows of one CDR3 protein and shows their most common DNA and genes. A total of about 290,000 distinct CDR3 sequences appear in this sample, 25% to 30% of them only once. The ten largest account for around 30% of the sample. Specimen: blood. The receptor source for this set is a woman in her seventies in good health.

The rearrangement links TRBV20-1 to TRBJ2-4; D unresolved. There are 16 residues in the CDR3. The V end was cut by 0 bases, the J end by 0 bases, with 12 bases between. CDR1 is DFQATT, CDR2 SNEGSKA, per germline (reference sequence). CDR3 coding DNA: TGCAGTGCTAGAGAATTCCTAGATTTAGCCAAAAACATTCAGTACTTC. Its translation is CSAREFLDLAKNIQYF.

This clonotype appeared a few times. The V gene is TRBV9, the J gene TRBJ2-1; D perhaps matches TRBD2 (5 bases). CDR1 SGDLS and CDR2 YYNGEE come from the germline V gene. This CDR3 region has 18 residues. V lost 4 bases and J 2 bases, leaving 22 bases between the germline ends. For the CDR3, the DNA is TGTGCCAGCAGCCCACGGGGTAGCGTAACGAGGGCCTACAATGAGCAGTTCTTC. As protein: CASSPRGSVTRAYNEQFF.

This chain joins TRBV5-5 and TRBJ2-3; possibly TRBD1 for D (5 bases). The CDR3 loop spans 13 amino acids. V was clipped by 4 bases and J by 6 bases, with 12 bases between them. Germline loops: CDR1 SGHKS, CDR2 YYEKEE (reference sequence). The CDR3 DNA reads TGTGCCAGCAGCGTACGACGACAGGATACGCAGTATTTT. The encoded protein is CASSVRRQDTQYF.

This chain joins TRBV28 and TRBJ2-7; D unclear. CDR3 length: 22 residues. Per the germline V gene, CDR1 is MDHEN and CDR2 is SYDVKM. Trimming took off 4 bases at V and 2 bases at J, with 36 bases between the two ends. The CDR3 region is CASSSSMTSVGNVKRNTYEQYF. The DNA of the CDR3 is TGTGCCAGCAGTTCCAGTATGACCAGCGTTGGGAACGTTAAACGAAATACCTACGAGCAGTACTTC.

The CDR3 region has the DNA TGTGCCAGCAGTTCAGCCGTAGCTGGCACAGATACGCAGTATTTT. Translated, it gives CASSSAVAGTDTQYF. The chain employs TRBV12-3 or TRBV12-4 and TRBJ2-3; D unclear. V was shortened by 4 bases and J by 1 base, with 12 bases between the two germline ends. The length of the CDR3 is 15 residues.

This clonotype has a count of ten or more. The genes are TRBV7-9 and TRBJ2-5, with D perhaps being TRBD1 or TRBD2 (5 bases each). The CDR3 loop spans 15 amino acids. Trimming pared 5 bases from V and 2 bases from J, leaving 15 bases between. Germline loops: CDR1 SEHNR, CDR2 FQNEAQ (reference sequence). The CDR3 spells CASSQQGTVQETQYF. CDR3 in DNA: TGTGCCAGCAGCCAACAAGGGACCGTTCAAGAGACCCAGTACTTC.

The rearrangement joins TRBV29-1 to TRBJ2-4; 8 nucleotides match TRBD2. Germline V lookup: CDR1 SQVTM, CDR2 ANQGSEA. V gave up 7 bases and J gave up 6 bases; unmatched junction bases: 5. The CDR3 runs to 12 residues. The chain's CDR3 is CSARAGVNIQYF. DNA of the CDR3: TGCAGCGCCCGAGCGGGAGTAAACATTCAGTACTTC.

The chain couples TRBV5-6 to TRBJ1-1, with D possibly matching TRBD1 (5 bases). Germline CDR1 and CDR2: SGHDT and YYEEEE. The CDR3 runs 11 residues. The ends were cut back, 0 bases at V and 9 bases at J, with 6 bases in the middle. The CDR3 coding sequence is TGTGCCAGCAGCTTGGCAGGGAAAGCTTTCTTT. Translation: CASSLAGKAFF.

The chain carries TRBV5-6 and TRBJ1-2, with 9 nucleotides matching TRBD1. The germline V gene encodes CDR1 SGHDT and CDR2 YYEEEE. The J segment lost 6 bases and the V segment lost 5 bases, leaving 5 bases of the junction unmatched. The CDR3 is 13 residues long. This chain's CDR3 is CASSRQGGDGYTF. CDR3 coding DNA: TGTGCCAGCAGTCGACAGGGGGGGGATGGCTACACCTTC.

This clonotype was seen a handful of times. This chain connects TRBV3-1 to TRBJ2-3; no firm D call. The germline CDR1 and CDR2 sequences are LGHDT and YNNKEL (reference sequence). With 3 bases removed from V and 0 bases from J, the gap between germline ends came to 7 bases. This CDR3 region has 14 residues. The CDR3 spells CASSQTTSTDTQYF. The CDR3 nucleotides read TGTGCCAGCAGCCAGACGACGAGCACAGATACGCAGTATTTT.

The chain recombines TRBV6-5 with TRBJ2-7; 7 bases fit TRBD1. The CDR3 totals 12 residues. Trimming cost V 5 bases and J 11 bases; bases outside gene matches: 9. Germline V lookup: CDR1 MNHEY, CDR2 SVGAGI. DNA for the CDR3: TGTGCCAGCAGTGGGAGACAGGGAAGGGAGTACTTC. Its translation: CASSGRQGREYF.

This clonotype was observed a handful of times. This rearrangement joins TRBV6-2 or TRBV6-3 to TRBJ1-1, with TRBD1 as a possible D gene (6 bases). Germline CDR1 is MNHEY and CDR2 is SVGEGT. The CDR3 extends over 14 amino acids. V lost 7 bases to trimming and J lost 6 bases, with 18 bases between them. CDR3 bases: TGTGCCAGCAAAGGGGGAACCGACTTCGCTGAAGCTTTCTTT. Amino acid sequence: CASKGGTDFAEAFF.

The rearrangement uses TRBV4-1 and TRBJ1-2; D gene ambiguous. The CDR3 totals 15 residues. Germline V gene sequence: CDR1 MGHRA, CDR2 YSYEKL. With 2 bases removed from V and 3 bases from J, the gap between germline ends came to 13 bases. The CDR3, as DNA: TGCGCCAGCAGCCAACCGGACCCTAGGGACTATGGCTACACCTTC. Protein sequence: CASSQPDPRDYGYTF.

In its sample, this clonotype was seen a few times. The junction departs from the called germline gene at one end, perhaps through a read error. The gene calls are TRBV3-1 and TRBJ1-3; 7 bases line up with TRBD1. This CDR3 spans 12 amino acids. Per the germline V gene, CDR1 is LGHDT and CDR2 is YNNKEL (reference sequence). CDR3 loop: CTSSGDSGTIYF. The CDR3 coding sequence is TGTACCAGCAGCGGGGACAGCGGCACCATATATTTT.

This sequence joins TRBV3-1 and TRBJ2-5; D tentatively fits TRBD1 or TRBD2 (5 bases each). Per germline, CDR1 LGHDT and CDR2 YNNKEL (reference sequence). Between the trimmed V and J ends, which lost 0 bases and 6 bases, there was a span of 8 bases. The CDR3 is 13 residues long. This CDR3 is CASSQERGKTQYF. The CDR3 DNA is TGTGCCAGCAGCCAAGAGAGGGGAAAGACCCAGTACTTC.

As concerns this clonotype: One end of the junction does not line up with germline, which may come from a read error. The CDR3 DNA reads TGTGCCAGCAGCTCGGGTCCGGAGGTCAATGAGCACTTCTTC. Protein product: CASSSGPEVNEHFF. The chain employs TRBV7-3 and TRBJ2-1; possibly TRBD2 for D (5 bases). The CDR3 has 14 amino acids. Looked up from germline, CDR1 is SGHTA and CDR2 is FQGTGA.

The chain has TRBV12-3 or TRBV12-4 and TRBJ1-3; D ambiguous. There are 14 residues in the CDR3. V was pared by 3 bases and J by 2 bases, with 8 bases between. The CDR3 region is CASSFRRAGNTIYF. CDR3 sequence (DNA): TGTGCCAGCAGTTTCCGGAGGGCTGGAAACACCATATATTTT.

This clonotype was detected a few times. The chain carries TRBV14 and TRBJ2-1, with D hard to call. Trimming removed 4 bases at V and 5 bases at J, with 12 bases between. The germline gives CDR1 SGHDN, CDR2 FVKESK. CDR3 length equals 14 residues. CDR3 in amino acids: CASSLSLVDNEQFF. The CDR3 bases are TGTGCCAGCAGCCTATCTTTAGTCGACAATGAGCAGTTCTTC.

This clonotype was detected a few times. CDR3 region: CASSFRENGYTF. CDR3 DNA sequence: TGTGCCAGCAGTTTCAGGGAAAATGGCTACACCTTC. The J gene is TRBJ1-2, the V gene TRBV28; possible D gene TRBD1, 5 bases. Germline CDR1 is MDHEN and CDR2 is SYDVKM. Trimming took 3 bases from V and 6 from J, leaving 8 bases between them. This CDR3 is built from 12 residues.

This clonotype was observed at least ten times. This chain links TRBV20-1 with TRBJ1-1; tentative D call: TRBD1 (5 bases). Trimming removed 0 bases at V and 4 bases at J, with 18 bases between. Germline V gene data show CDR1 as DFQATT and CDR2 as SNEGSKA (reference sequence). The CDR3 has 16 residues. CDR3: CSARDGGGGGTTEAFF. In nucleotides, the CDR3 is TGCAGTGCTAGAGATGGTGGCGGGGGGGGGACCACTGAAGCTTTCTTT.

The gene calls are TRBV6-6 and TRBJ2-7, with a tentative D call TRBD1 (5 bases). V shed 8 bases and J shed 0 bases, with 14 bases lying between them. Germline CDR1 is MNHNY and CDR2 is SVGAGI (reference sequence). The length of the CDR3 is 14 residues. CDR3 sequence (DNA): TGTGCCAGCCGAACCATAGACAGCTCCTACGAGCAGTACTTC. Protein: CASRTIDSSYEQYF.